Presented here are 8 T cell receptor beta chains from one specimen sequenced in a study of T cells in tuberculosis. Assay: immunoSEQ multiplex PCR; the TCRdb copy retains only in-frame clones and omits some. The repertoire consists of some 41,000 clones, with about 94% occurring once and the leading ten covering around 2%. The sequenced sample consisted of PBMCs. These TCRs come from a donor between 10 and 35 years old with latent tuberculosis or without tuberculosis infection. Some clones in this sample may be carry-over from other donors' samples.

The genes are TRBV19 and TRBJ2-1; D unclear. This CDR3 is 16 amino acids long. Germline CDR1 and CDR2: LNHDA and SQIVND (reference sequence). V lost 5 bases to trimming and J lost 0 bases, with 14 bases between them. Here the CDR3 reads CASSPTPLTSYNEQFF. In DNA form, the CDR3 reads TGTGCCAGTAGTCCGACTCCACTTACCTCCTACAATGAGCAGTTCTTC.

The V and J genes are TRBV25-1 and TRBJ2-1; possible D gene TRBD1, 6 bases. The CDR3 totals 14 residues. Trimming shortened V by 7 bases and J by 5 bases, and 15 bases separated the two germline ends. Germline CDR1 MGHDK, CDR2 SYGVNS. The chain's CDR3 is CASTGESLHNEQFF. The CDR3 DNA reads TGTGCCAGCACAGGGGAATCGCTCCACAATGAGCAGTTCTTC.

The gene calls are TRBV27 and TRBJ2-1, with 8 bases identical to TRBD1. V shed 0 bases and J 8 bases; nucleotides not matched to a gene: 9. CDR3 length equals 16 residues. Germline assignment: CDR1 MNHEY and CDR2 SMNVEV (reference sequence). CDR3 nucleotide sequence: TGTGCCAGCAGTTTATCGATAACAGGGGGACTTTATGAGCAGTTCTTC. Protein sequence: CASSLSITGGLYEQFF.

The chain links TRBV7-2 to TRBJ1-1; a possible D gene is TRBD1 (6 bases). The CDR3 is 15 amino acids. Germline CDR1 and CDR2: SGHTA and FQGNSA. With 8 bases removed from V and 1 base from J, the gap between germline ends came to 17 bases. This CDR3 reads CASRPGGQRNTEAFF. CDR3 in DNA: TGTGCCAGCCGCCCGGGGGGGCAACGGAACACTGAAGCTTTCTTT. The full variable domain, completed using reference TRBV7-2 and TRBJ1-1, is GAGVSQSPSNKVTEKGKDVELRCDPISGHTALYWYRQSLGQGLEFLIYFQGNSAPDKSGLPSDRFSAERTGGSVSTLTIQRTQQEDSAVYLCASRPGGQRNTEAFFGQGTRLTVV.

This rearrangement joins TRBV9 to TRBJ2-5, with a possible D match to TRBD2 (6 bases). V was cut by 0 bases and J by 1 base, with 13 bases left in between. Germline V lookup: CDR1 SGDLS, CDR2 YYNGEE. The CDR3 has 16 amino acids. Here the CDR3 DNA reads TGTGCCAGCAGCGTAGACGGGAGTGGGATCCAAGAGACCCAGTACTTC. This encodes CASSVDGSGIQETQYF.

This chain joins TRBV9 and TRBJ1-3, with D perhaps TRBD1 (5 bases). Per the germline V gene, CDR1 is SGDLS and CDR2 is YYNGEE. There are 16 residues in the CDR3. The V end lost 0 bases, the J end lost 1 base, and 11 bases lay between the germline ends. The CDR3 loop is CASSVGTKTSGNTIYF. The DNA of the CDR3 is TGTGCCAGCAGCGTAGGGACAAAAACTTCTGGAAACACCATATATTTT.

The V gene is TRBV27, the J gene TRBJ2-1; 9 nucleotides line up with TRBD2. Germline loops: CDR1 MNHEY, CDR2 SMNVEV (reference sequence). The CDR3 contains 19 residues. V lost 5 bases to trimming and J lost 8 bases; unmatched junction nucleotides: 22. The CDR3 DNA sequence: TGTGCCAGCAGTCCCACCATCAGCCTAGCGGGATACATTGGCGATGAGCAGTTCTTC. Its translation is CASSPTISLAGYIGDEQFF.

The rearrangement links TRBV5-1 to TRBJ2-3, with TRBD1 matching 10 bases. From germline, CDR1 is SGHRS and CDR2 YFSETQ. The CDR3 loop spans 16 amino acids. V was pared by 0 bases and J by 2 bases, with 3 bases of the junction left unmatched. CDR3 DNA: TGCGCCAGCAGCTTGGGTGGGACAGGGGCCACAGATACGCAGTATTTT. This codes for CASSLGGTGATDTQYF.